This T cell receptor (beta chain) was identified in a study of identical twins. This clonotype was seen repeatedly, ten times or more. CDR3 length equals 15 residues. V was clipped by 4 bases and J by 2 bases, with 15 bases between them. Germline V gene lookup returns CDR1 DFQATT and CDR2 SNEGSKA (reference sequence). Healthy Caucasians supplied all donations. TCRdb re-called the 5' RACE reads through MiXCR, storing one row per CDR3 protein. Of about 700,000 distinct CDR3 sequences detected, over 5% appear once; the ten largest clones hold under 2%. The V call is TRBV20-1, the J call TRBJ2-1; no reliable D call. The sequence was collected from a man between 18 and 29 years old in good health. Sequencing was performed on naive T cells sorted from blood. The CDR3 DNA is TGCAGTGCTATTTACGGATCGCGGCCCTACAATGAGCAGTTCTTC. Its translation: CSAIYGSRPYNEQFF.